This T cell receptor (beta chain) was recovered during a study of cytomegalovirus exposure and HLA in healthy donors. Notes on the study in general: TCR beta V- and J-gene trimming was later associated with a missense DCLRE1C variant. The authors judged a highly shared variant cluster likely a sequencing artifact. The study put some 150 TCR beta chains on its list as cytomegalovirus-associated.

PCR amplification relied on 60 Vbeta primers (plus 13 Jbeta primers). The repertoire was sequenced with immunoSEQ multiplex PCR; TCRdb's copy has only in-frame clones and lacks some. The sample consists of approximately 100,000 clones, less than 85% of them appearing once. Concerning this clone: The antigen is unknown.

The CDR3 spans 16 residues. Germline loops: CDR1 MNHEY, CDR2 SMNVEV (reference sequence). V shed 5 bases and J shed 2 bases, with 19 bases lying between them. Healthy people donating bone marrow made up the donors. The sample comprised PBMCs. The TCR was taken from a man aged 40-55 years in good health and CMV-seropositive. J is TRBJ2-7 and V is TRBV27; D perhaps matches TRBD1 (5 bases). This CDR3 is CASSPRSGAGTYEQYF. CDR3 DNA sequence: TGTGCCAGCAGTCCTCGGTCTGGGGCAGGCACCTACGAGCAGTACTTC.